Described below is a single TCR beta chain sequence and its context. One end of the junction is discordant with germline, which a read error may explain. From the RT-PCR reads, TCRdb called clonotypes with MiXCR, one entry per CDR3 protein. Here the sample spans tens of thousands of distinct CDR3 sequences, about 48% being singletons. The data stem from a study of patients and donors after allogeneic stem cell transplantation. The source is a human donor who was either an allogeneic HSCT recipient or a stem cell or donor lymphocyte infusion donor (not recorded which). It is not recorded whose cells these are; they may come from a transplant donor. Material: blood, either unsorted or a sorted T cell fraction (not recorded which).

CDR3 DNA: TGTACCAGCAGCTTATGGGCATCAGGGGGACTCATGAACACTGAAGCTTTCTTT. Protein sequence: CTSSLWASGGLMNTEAFF. The chain couples TRBV7-8 to TRBJ1-1; 7 bases agree with TRBD1. Germline-derived CDR1 and CDR2 are SGHVS and FQNEAQ. The length of the CDR3 is 18 residues.